This paragraph covers one TCR beta chain sequence. Its antigen is as yet unknown. This PCR relied on a set of 60 Vbeta primers and 13 Jbeta primers. Generated by immunoSEQ multiplex PCR, the TCRdb table keeps only in-frame clones and is missing some. The table shows 85,000 to 100,000 clones, with more than 80% occurring only once. The sample comes from a study of cytomegalovirus exposure and HLA in healthy donors. CDR3 size: 14 residues. The V and J ends lost 6 bases and 3 bases respectively, with 12 bases between them. Germline V gene lookup returns CDR1 LNHDA and CDR2 SQIVND (reference sequence). General study findings and limits: Associated with HLA alleles at 0.05 false discovery rate in a later analysis were around 15,000 TCR beta sequences. Most of the CMV-associated TCR beta chains (in a later analysis) appeared to be HLA-restricted. Later analysis suggested links between common viral pathogens and several top significant clusters. In a later analysis, HLA-associated TCR beta chains were more clonally expanded than equally common others.

This TCR came from a man between 18 and 35 years old in good health and CMV-seronegative. The chain links TRBV19 to TRBJ1-5; D ambiguous. The sample consisted of PBMCs. The CDR3 DNA reads TGTGCCAGTAGGCCCCAGGTGGACAATCAGCCCCAGCATTTT. It codes for CASRPQVDNQPQHF.